Listed below are T cell receptor beta chains from one sample, sequenced in a study of radiation and T cells in renal cell carcinoma. This table comes from immunoSEQ multiplex PCR, and its TCRdb copy is limited to in-frame clones, with some not included. Of approximately 75,000 clones detected, more than 75% appear once; the ten largest clones hold almost 6%. The input for sequencing was blood, taken from a patient whose treatment included radiotherapy and nephrectomy. The source of these receptors is a man aged 60 to 75 with renal cell carcinoma. Both conserved end residues are part of each CDR3. The order of the fields is D gene, V gene, clone size, J gene, CDR3 DNA, CDR3 protein. The D gene is left open where the match is weak. Size is stated for part of the rows, as once, few or many counts, or as a class when the clone is expanded.

>NA|TRBV29-1|NA|TRBJ2-7
TGCAGCGTGAGAATCCCGGAGCAGTACTTC
CSVRIPEQYF
>TRBD1|TRBV9|few|TRBJ1-1
TGTGCCAGCAGCGTAGTCACAGGGGGCTACACTGAAGCTTTCTTT
CASSVVTGGYTEAFF
>NA|TRBV4-1|NA|TRBJ2-2
TGCGCCAGCAGCCCTCAGTCGAACACCGGGGAGCTGTTTTTT
CASSPQSNTGELFF
>NA|TRBV15|NA|TRBJ1-5
TGTGCCACCAGCAGACCAGGGGTAAGCAATCAGCCCCAGCATTTT
CATSRPGVSNQPQHF
>TRBD1|TRBV5-1|NA|TRBJ2-7
TGCGCCAGCAGCTTCCCAGGGGGCTACGAGCAGTACTTC
CASSFPGGYEQYF
>NA|TRBV6-1|NA|TRBJ2-1
TGTGCCAGCAGTGGGGCTTTTGAGCAGTTCTTC
CASSGAFEQFF
>NA|TRBV6-5|few|TRBJ1-4
TGTGCCAGCAGCAAACAGGGATTTAATGAAAAACTGTTTTTT
CASSKQGFNEKLFF
>NA|TRBV2|NA|TRBJ1-5
TGTGCCAGCAGAGTTCAGAGGGATCAGCCCCAGCATTTT
CASRVQRDQPQHF
>NA|TRBV4-3|once|TRBJ2-3
TGCGCCAGCAGCCAAGATGGGCTGACCTCAAGGGAAAAACATTTT
CASSQDGLTSREKHF
>TRBD2|TRBV11-1|NA|TRBJ2-7
TGTGCCAGCAGCTTAAGCCTAGCGGGGCACTACGAGCAGTACTTC
CASSLSLAGHYEQYF
>TRBD1|TRBV9|NA|TRBJ1-2
TGTGCCAGCAGCGTAAACAGGGGATGGGACAGAATTAATGGCTACACCTTC
CASSVNRGWDRINGYTF
>NA|TRBV28|NA|TRBJ2-5
TGTGCCACCGAGGAGGCAAAAGAGACCCAGTACTTC
CATEEAKETQYF
>NA|TRBV11-2|NA|TRBJ2-2
TGTGCCAGCACCTTTTACGGAGGGATGAGTACCGGGGAGCTGTTTTTT
CASTFYGGMSTGELFF
>NA|TRBV30|NA|TRBJ1-1
TGTGCCTGGAGTGTAGTGGGCAAAGCTTTCTTT
CAWSVVGKAFF
>NA|TRBV6-1|NA|TRBJ2-6
TGTGCCAGCGGGGACTCTGGGGCCAACGTCCTGACTTTC
CASGDSGANVLTF
>TRBD1|TRBV30|once|TRBJ1-3
TGTGCCTGGAGTAGGGACAGGGCTACTGGAAACACCATATATTTT
CAWSRDRATGNTIYF
>TRBD2|TRBV5-1|NA|TRBJ2-1
TGCGCCAGCAGCGGTGAGCTAGCGGGAGGGCCTCATGAGCAGTTCTTC
CASSGELAGGPHEQFF
>TRBD2|TRBV7-9|NA|TRBJ2-2
TGTGCCAGCAGCCCCGCCGCGGGAGACACCGGGGAGCTGTTTTTT
CASSPAAGDTGELFF
>TRBD1|TRBV5-1|NA|TRBJ1-1
TGCGCCAGCAGCTCCGCGACAGGGGGGAGATATCTAGGGAACACTGAAGCTTTCTTT
CASSSATGGRYLGNTEAFF
>NA|TRBV6-5|NA|TRBJ2-7
TGTGCCAGCAGTTTGGGACTTCTCAACGAGCAGTACTTC
CASSLGLLNEQYF
>TRBD1|TRBV19|NA|TRBJ2-3
TGTGCCAGTAGTACCACAGGGGGCACAGATACGCAGTATTTT
CASSTTGGTDTQYF
>NA|TRBV28|NA|TRBJ1-2
TGTGCCAGCACTTTGTCAGGGGTCGTGGGAGCTAACTATGGCTACACCTTC
CASTLSGVVGANYGYTF
>TRBD2|TRBV6-7|NA|TRBJ2-7
TGTGCCAGCAGTACAGGACGGACTAGCGGCTACGAGCAGTACTTC
CASSTGRTSGYEQYF
>TRBD1|TRBV5-8|NA|TRBJ1-4
TGTGCCAGCAGCCTCGGGACAGCTACTTATGAAAAACTGTTTTTT
CASSLGTATYEKLFF
>TRBD2|TRBV6-5|NA|TRBJ2-7
TGTGCCAGCAGTTCCTGGACTAGCGGCTCCTACGAGCAGTACTTC
CASSSWTSGSYEQYF
>NA|TRBV2|NA|TRBJ2-5
TGTGCCAGCAGTCCCCGGACCCGCCAAGAGACCCAGTACTTC
CASSPRTRQETQYF
>NA|TRBV27|NA|TRBJ1-1
TGTGCCACCAGACGGACAGAGAACACTGAAGCTTTCTTT
CATRRTENTEAFF
>NA|TRBV2|NA|TRBJ2-7
TGTGCCAGCAGTCCTAGACAGGGTTCGACTAGCCTAGCCTACGAGCAGTACTTC
CASSPRQGSTSLAYEQYF